The clone carrying this T cell receptor (beta chain) turned up a few times. This entry comes from a study of Ad26.COV2.S vaccination and SARS-CoV-2 variants. Per germline, CDR1 SGHVS and CDR2 FQNEAQ. The CDR3 loop spans 15 amino acids. V gave up 3 bases and J gave up 0 bases, with 8 bases separating them. Assay used: immunoSEQ multiplex PCR; TCRdb lists only in-frame clones, some missing. The sample records some 190,000 clones, around 90% being singletons. Sequenced material: peripheral blood, taken after recovery from COVID-19. This chain joins TRBV7-8 and TRBJ1-4, with D unresolved. This clonotype originated in a human donor who had recovered from COVID-19. The DNA for the CDR3 is TGTGCCAGCAGCTTCACAGTTGCAACTAATGAAAAACTGTTTTTT. This translates into CASSFTVATNEKLFF.